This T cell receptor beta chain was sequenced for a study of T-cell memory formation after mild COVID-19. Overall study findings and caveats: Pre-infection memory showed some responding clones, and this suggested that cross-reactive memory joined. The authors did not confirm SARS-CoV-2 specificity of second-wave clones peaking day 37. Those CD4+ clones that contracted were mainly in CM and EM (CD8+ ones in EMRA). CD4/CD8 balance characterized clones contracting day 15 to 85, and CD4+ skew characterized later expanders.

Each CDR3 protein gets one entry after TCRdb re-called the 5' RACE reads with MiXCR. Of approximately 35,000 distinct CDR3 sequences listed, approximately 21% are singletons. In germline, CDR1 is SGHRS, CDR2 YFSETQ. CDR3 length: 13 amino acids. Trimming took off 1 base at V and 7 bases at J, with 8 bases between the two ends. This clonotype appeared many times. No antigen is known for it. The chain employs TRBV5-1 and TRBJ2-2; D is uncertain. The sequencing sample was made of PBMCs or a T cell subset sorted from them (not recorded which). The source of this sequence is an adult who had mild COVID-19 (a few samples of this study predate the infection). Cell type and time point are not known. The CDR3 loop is CASSLWGSGELFF. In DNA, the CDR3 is TGCGCCAGCAGCTTGTGGGGTAGCGGGGAGCTGTTTTTT.